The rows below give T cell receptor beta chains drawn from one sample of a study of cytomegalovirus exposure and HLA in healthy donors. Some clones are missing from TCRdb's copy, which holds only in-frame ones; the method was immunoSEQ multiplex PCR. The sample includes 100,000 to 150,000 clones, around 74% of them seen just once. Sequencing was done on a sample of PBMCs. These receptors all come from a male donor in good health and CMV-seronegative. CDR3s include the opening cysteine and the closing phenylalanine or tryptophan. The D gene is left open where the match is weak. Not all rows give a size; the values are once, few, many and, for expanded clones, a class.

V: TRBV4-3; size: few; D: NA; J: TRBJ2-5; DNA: TGCGCCAGCAGCCAAGATATAGCGTCGGGGTGGCAAGAGACCCAGTACTTC; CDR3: CASSQDIASGWQETQYF
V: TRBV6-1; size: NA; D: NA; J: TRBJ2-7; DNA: TGTGCCAGCCGCGACTACGAGCAGTACTTC; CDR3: CASRDYEQYF
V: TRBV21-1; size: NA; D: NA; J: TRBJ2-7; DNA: TGTGCCAGCTCCGCATTCGGAGATGGGCCCCGACAGGGTAGTAACGAGCAGTACTTC; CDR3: CASSAFGDGPRQGSNEQYF
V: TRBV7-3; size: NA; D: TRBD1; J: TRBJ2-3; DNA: TGTGCCAGCAGCTCGGGACAGGTCGGCACAGATACGCAGTATTTT; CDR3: CASSSGQVGTDTQYF
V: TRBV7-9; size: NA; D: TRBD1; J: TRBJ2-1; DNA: TGTGCCAGCAGCCTACGGACAGGCTCCTACAATGAGCAGTTCTTC; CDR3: CASSLRTGSYNEQFF
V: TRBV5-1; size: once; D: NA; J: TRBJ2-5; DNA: TGCGCCAGCAGCTTGGCCGGGGGGACAGGAGAGACCCAGTACTTC; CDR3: CASSLAGGTGETQYF
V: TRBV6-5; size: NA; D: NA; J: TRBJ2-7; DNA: TGTGCCAGCAGCAACCATGCGTACTCCTACGAGCAGTACTTC; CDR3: CASSNHAYSYEQYF
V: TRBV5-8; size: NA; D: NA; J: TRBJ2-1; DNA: TGTGCCAGCAGCTTGGGAGACAGGATCTCCTCCTACAATGAGCAGTTCTTC; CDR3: CASSLGDRISSYNEQFF
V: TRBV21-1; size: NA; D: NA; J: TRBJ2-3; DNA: TGTGCCAGCAGCAAAGTGCGGGACCCTAGCACAGATACGCAGTATTTT; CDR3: CASSKVRDPSTDTQYF
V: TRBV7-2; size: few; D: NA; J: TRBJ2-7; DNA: TGTGCCAGCAGCTTAGTTCGAGGCGAGCAGTACTTC; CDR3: CASSLVRGEQYF
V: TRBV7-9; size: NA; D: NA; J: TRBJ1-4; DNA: TGTGCCAGCAGCTTAACAACCGCAACTAATGAAAAACTGTTTTTT; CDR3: CASSLTTATNEKLFF
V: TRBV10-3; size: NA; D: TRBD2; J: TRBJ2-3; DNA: TGTGCCATCGCAGGACCGGGGACTACCAGCACAGATACGCAGTATTTT; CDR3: CAIAGPGTTSTDTQYF
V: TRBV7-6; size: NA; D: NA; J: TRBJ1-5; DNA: TGTGCCAGCAGCTTAGGGCTGGAGCAGCCCCAGCATTTT; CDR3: CASSLGLEQPQHF
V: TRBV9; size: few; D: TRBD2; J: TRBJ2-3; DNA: TGTGCCAGCAGCGCCGGGGAGCGGGGGGGCCTCACAGATACGCAGTATTTT; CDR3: CASSAGERGGLTDTQYF
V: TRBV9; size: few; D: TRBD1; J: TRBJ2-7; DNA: TGTGCCAGCAGCGTTGCCCAGGGGGAAAACTACGAGCAGTACTTC; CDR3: CASSVAQGENYEQYF
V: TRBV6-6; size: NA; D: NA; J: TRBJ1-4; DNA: TGTGCCAGCAGTGCCGAACGTTCGGGTGGTGAAAAACTGTTTTTT; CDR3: CASSAERSGGEKLFF
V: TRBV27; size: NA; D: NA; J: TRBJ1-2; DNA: TGTGCCAGCAGCGGCCCAGACTACTATGGCTACACCTTC; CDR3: CASSGPDYYGYTF
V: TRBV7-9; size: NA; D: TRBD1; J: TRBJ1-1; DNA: TGTGCCAGCAGCTTAGGGGACAGGTCTAACACTGAAGCTTTCTTT; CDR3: CASSLGDRSNTEAFF
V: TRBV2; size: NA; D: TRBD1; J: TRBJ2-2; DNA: TGTGCCAGCAGCGGTCCCCCGGGACAGCCGCGGACCGGGGAGCTGTTTTTT; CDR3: CASSGPPGQPRTGELFF
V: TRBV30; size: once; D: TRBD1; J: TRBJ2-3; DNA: TGTGCCTGGAGTCCCCGGGACAGGAGCGGTACGCAGTATTTT; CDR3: CAWSPRDRSGTQYF
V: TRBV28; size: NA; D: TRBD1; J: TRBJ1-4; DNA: TGTGCCAGCAGTTTAGATGGGACAGGAGGGGAAAAACTGTTTTTT; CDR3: CASSLDGTGGEKLFF
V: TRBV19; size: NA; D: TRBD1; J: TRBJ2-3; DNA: TGTGCCAACAGCGGACAGGGTTCGGATACGCAGTATTTT; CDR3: CANSGQGSDTQYF
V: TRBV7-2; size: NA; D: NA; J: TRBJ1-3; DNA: TGTGCCAGCAGCTTAGCCCCGACAGCTGGAAACACCATATATTTT; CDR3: CASSLAPTAGNTIYF
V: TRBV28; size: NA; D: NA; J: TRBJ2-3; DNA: TGTGCCAGCAGTTTGAGGGATACGCAGTATTTT; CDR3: CASSLRDTQYF
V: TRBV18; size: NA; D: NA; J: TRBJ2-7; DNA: TGTGCCAGCTCACCGCAGGGGGCGGGAGGGCCAGACGAGCAGTACTTC; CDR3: CASSPQGAGGPDEQYF
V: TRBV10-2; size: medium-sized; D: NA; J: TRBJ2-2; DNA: TGCGCCAGCAGGGCCGGGACCGGGGAGCTGTTTTTT; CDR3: CASRAGTGELFF
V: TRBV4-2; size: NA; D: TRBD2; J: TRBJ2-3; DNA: TGTGCCAGCAGCCAAGAAGTAAGACTAGCGGGAGGAACAGATACGCAGTATTTT; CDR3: CASSQEVRLAGGTDTQYF
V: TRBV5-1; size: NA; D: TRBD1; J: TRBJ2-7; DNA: TGCGCCAGCAGCCCTGGACAGGGTGGCTCCTACGAGCAGTACTTC; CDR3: CASSPGQGGSYEQYF
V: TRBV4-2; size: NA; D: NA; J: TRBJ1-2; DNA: TGTGCCACCGGGGGGGCTGGCTATGGCTACACCTTC; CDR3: CATGGAGYGYTF
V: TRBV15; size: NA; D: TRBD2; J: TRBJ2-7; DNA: TGTGCCACTAGGAACTGGCGGGAGCGTTTAGGCGAGCAGTACTTC; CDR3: CATRNWRERLGEQYF
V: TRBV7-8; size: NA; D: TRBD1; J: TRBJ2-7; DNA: TGTGCCAGCAGCTTAGGAGAGGGGGCGAGATACGAGCAGTACTTC; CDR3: CASSLGEGARYEQYF
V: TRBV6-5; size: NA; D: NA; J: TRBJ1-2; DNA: TGTGCCAGCAGTACCGGAGGGGGGGGTGGCACCTTC; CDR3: CASSTGGGGGTF
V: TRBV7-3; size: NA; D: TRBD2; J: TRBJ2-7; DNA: TGTGCCAGCAGCCCCCAAAGCGGGGCCTACGAGCAGTACTTC; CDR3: CASSPQSGAYEQYF
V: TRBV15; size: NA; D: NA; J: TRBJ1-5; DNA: TGTGCCACCAGCAGAGATCCCCTTAGCAATCAGCCCCAGCATTTT; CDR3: CATSRDPLSNQPQHF